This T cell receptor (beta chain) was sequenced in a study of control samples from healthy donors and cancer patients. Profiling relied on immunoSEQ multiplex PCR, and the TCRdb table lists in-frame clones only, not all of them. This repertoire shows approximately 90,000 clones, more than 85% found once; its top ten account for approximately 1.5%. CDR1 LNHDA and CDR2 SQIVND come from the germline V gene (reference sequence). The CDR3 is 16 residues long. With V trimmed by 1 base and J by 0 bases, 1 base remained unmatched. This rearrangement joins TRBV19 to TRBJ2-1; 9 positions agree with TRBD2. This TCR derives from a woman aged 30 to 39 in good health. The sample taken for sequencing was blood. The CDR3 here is CASSIGAGGSYNEQFF. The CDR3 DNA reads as TGTGCCAGTAGTATAGGAGCGGGGGGCTCCTACAATGAGCAGTTCTTC.